Included here is one T cell receptor (beta chain) sequence, with context. Seattle patient enrollment occurred during active infection, with longitudinal follow-up thereafter. The sample is drawn from a study of blood T cell repertoires in COVID-19. Background on the study: Nucleic acid was either cDNA or gDNA, and it came from T cells, B-cell-depleted T cells, or PBMCs.

The V and J ends lost 7 bases and 10 bases respectively, with 17 bases between them. This CDR3 comprises 14 residues. Germline assignment: CDR1 SNHLY and CDR2 FYNNEI. Source study methods: Estimation of nucleated cell counts relied on the amplification of reference gene primers. Assay used: immunoSEQ multiplex PCR; TCRdb lists only in-frame clones, some missing. V, J and clone size derive from that table, while D and trimming were established from the DNA sequence. The table lists more than 200,000 clones, over 80% of them singletons. The receptor's source is a young man with COVID-19, enrolled during active disease. The material sequenced was peripheral blood. The gene calls are TRBV2 and TRBJ1-6, with a tentative D call TRBD1 (5 bases). DNA of the CDR3: TGTGCCAGCAAACGTCGGGAGGGGCCCTCACCCCTCCACTTT. This translates into CASKRREGPSPLHF. The full variable domain, its missing parts supplied by reference TRBV2 and TRBJ1-6, is EPEVTQTPSHQVTQMGQEVILRCVPISNHLYFYWYRQILGQKVEFLVSFYNNEISEKSEIFDDQFSVERPDGSNFTLKIRSTKLEDSAMYFCASKRREGPSPLHFGNGTRLTVT.